This T cell receptor (beta chain) is drawn from a study of T cells in Graves' hyperthyroidism and ophthalmopathy. As regards this clonotype: What it binds is not known.

Study-level findings and limits: Most clonotypes that expanded in the thyroid above 0.001 also showed up in blood. Ophthalmopathy was identified by the model a median around 6 months ahead of onset.

Amplified regions were TCR beta CDR3 sequences from RNA transcripts. Primed by the HTBI set, a first-round RT-PCR was run on the TCR CDR3. TCRdb re-analysed the multiplex PCR reads in MiXCR, keeping a single row per CDR3 protein. The table shows more than 150,000 distinct CDR3 sequences, with about a sixth occurring only once. Sequenced input: blood. This TCR came from a woman in her forties or fifties with Graves' hyperthyroidism.

The CDR3 loop reads CSASEGNGNTIYF. DNA of the CDR3: TGCAGTGCTAGCGAGGGGAATGGAAACACCATATATTTT. V is TRBV20-1 and J is TRBJ1-3; maybe TRBD1 (5 bases). The germline V and J ends were trimmed by 3 bases and 3 bases, with 9 bases remaining between them. The CDR3 is 13 amino acids. Germline CDR1 DFQATT, CDR2 SNEGSKA (reference sequence).